This T cell receptor (beta chain) was recorded in a study of blood T cells in healthy people across ages. The length of the CDR3 is 16 residues. Germline V gene sequence: CDR1 SGHRS, CDR2 YFSETQ. V was shortened by 4 bases and J by 0 bases, with 16 bases between the two germline ends. Primed by a sample-barcoded 5' primer and a J-beta primer mix, a second PCR proceeded for 7 to 11 cycles. TCRdb processed the 5' RACE reads anew with MiXCR; each CDR3 protein has one entry. The table includes about 930,000 distinct CDR3 sequences, 25% to 35% detected once. This clonotype was seen a single time. The same data also went into a second study, on T cells of mothers and their children. That investigation notes: In each mother, TCR beta CDR3 reads exceeded 8.5 million; in each child, they numbered several million.

The clonotype was recovered from a woman aged 40 to 50 in good health. V is TRBV5-1 and J is TRBJ1-1; D unresolved. The sample was blood. The CDR3 region has the DNA TGCGCCAGCAGCCCCACAGTGAAACCGCTGAACACTGAAGCTTTCTTT. Translating gives CASSPTVKPLNTEAFF.